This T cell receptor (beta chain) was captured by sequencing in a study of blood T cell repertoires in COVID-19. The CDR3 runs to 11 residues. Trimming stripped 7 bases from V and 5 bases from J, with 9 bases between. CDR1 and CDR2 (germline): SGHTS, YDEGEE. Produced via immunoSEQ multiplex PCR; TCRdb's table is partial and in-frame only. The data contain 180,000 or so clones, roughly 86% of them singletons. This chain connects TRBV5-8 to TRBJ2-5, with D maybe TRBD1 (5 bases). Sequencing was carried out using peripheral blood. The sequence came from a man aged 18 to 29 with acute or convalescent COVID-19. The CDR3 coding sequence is TGTGCCAGCCAGGGCCTGGAGACCCAGTACTTC. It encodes CASQGLETQYF. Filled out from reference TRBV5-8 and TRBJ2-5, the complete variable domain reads EAGVTQSPTHLIKTRGQQATLRCSPISGHTSVYWYQQALGLGLQFLLWYDEGEERNRGNFPPRFSGRQFPNYSSELNVNALELEDSALYLCASQGLETQYFGPGTRLLVL.